This T cell receptor beta chain emerged from a study of CXCR3-negative and CXCR3-positive naive CD8 T cells. The TRB cDNA libraries were prepared by 5' RACE with UMI labels. TCRdb re-analyzed the 5' RACE reads; it lists each CDR3 protein once, without DNA. The repertoire table contains over 80,000 distinct CDR3 sequences. CDR1 SGHAT and CDR2 FQDESV come from the germline V gene (reference sequence). The CDR3 covers 14 residues. Sequenced sample: naive CXCR3- CD8+ T cells from blood. Described subset: CD45RO-CCR7+CD27+CD95- naive CD8+ T cells lacking CXCR3 (TNR3-). V is TRBV11-1 and J is TRBJ2-7; TCRdb indicates TRBD1, and absent DNA this call remains unverified. The sequence was obtained from a human donor in good health. Some clones in this sample may be carry-over from other donors' samples. CDR3 in amino acids: CASSLEGPSYEQYF.